These 27 T cell receptor beta chains share one sample of origin, sequenced in a study of blood T cell repertoires in COVID-19. Sequencing was performed with immunoSEQ multiplex PCR; in TCRdb, only in-frame clones are kept and a portion is missing. This table has some 67,000 clones, more than 75% appearing once. What was sequenced was peripheral blood. These receptors all come from a woman aged 55 to 70 with acute or convalescent COVID-19.

The chain has TRBV29-1 and TRBJ1-2, with D tentatively TRBD1 (6 bases). This CDR3 spans 11 amino acids. The germline V gene has CDR1 SQVTM and CDR2 ANQGSEA. Trimming took off 6 bases at V and 10 bases at J, with 15 bases between the two ends. The CDR3 DNA is TGCAGCGTCCTCAGGGGCGGTGTCTACACCTTC. Amino acids: CSVLRGGVYTF.

V is TRBV9 and J is TRBJ2-3; 12 bases match TRBD2. J was trimmed by 1 base and V by 2 bases; bases with no gene match: 5. The CDR3 totals 17 residues. Germline V gene data show CDR1 as SGDLS and CDR2 as YYNGEE. Here the CDR3 DNA reads TGTGCCAGCAGCGTTCTAGCGGGGGGGCGGGGCACAGATACGCAGTATTTT. It encodes CASSVLAGGRGTDTQYF.

The chain employs TRBV7-2 and TRBJ2-3; D might be TRBD2 (7 bases). Between the trimmed V and J ends, which lost 1 base and 5 bases, there was a span of 13 bases. This CDR3 is built from 15 residues. Germline V gene sequence: CDR1 SGHTA, CDR2 FQGNSA. The CDR3 bases are TGTGCCAGCAGCTTAGTCGTGGGGGGGCAAGATACGCAGTATTTT. This translates into CASSLVVGGQDTQYF.

J is TRBJ2-1 and V is TRBV28; no firm D call. Deletions cut 2 bases from V and 3 bases from J, with 5 bases between. The CDR3 has 13 amino acids. Per germline, CDR1 MDHEN and CDR2 SYDVKM. CDR3 sequence: CASSLSDYNEQFF. DNA for the CDR3: TGTGCCAGCAGTTTAAGCGACTACAATGAGCAGTTCTTC.

V usage is TRBV5-5 and J usage is TRBJ2-6; D is uncertain. CDR1 is SGHKS, CDR2 YYEKEE, per germline (reference sequence). Trimming stripped 0 bases from V and 1 base from J, with 8 bases between. The CDR3 spans 16 residues. The CDR3 DNA reads as TGTGCCAGCAGCTTGGCTCCTACTTCTGGGGCCAACGTCCTGACTTTC. Residues: CASSLAPTSGANVLTF.

The rearrangement joins TRBV7-9 to TRBJ1-2, with 10 bases lining up with TRBD1. With V trimmed by 4 bases and J by 8 bases, 10 bases remained unmatched. Germline assignment: CDR1 SEHNR and CDR2 FQNEAQ (reference sequence). CDR3 length: 15 amino acids. CDR3 amino acids: CASSSTTGTGVGYTF. DNA for the CDR3: TGTGCCAGCAGCTCGACTACCGGGACAGGGGTCGGCTACACCTTC.

On this clone itself: The same CDR3 can be traced to other DNA sequences in this sample. This chain uses TRBV5-1 with TRBJ1-5; 8 nucleotides agree with TRBD1. The CDR3 runs 14 residues. The trim removed 4 bases at V and 5 bases at J, leaving 5 bases unmatched. Germline V lookup: CDR1 SGHRS, CDR2 YFSETQ. DNA of the CDR3: TGCGCCAGCAGCCTCGGACAGGGCGATCAGCCCCAGCATTTT. This gives the protein CASSLGQGDQPQHF.

This chain joins TRBV12-3 or TRBV12-4 and TRBJ1-1, with unresolved D. The ends were cut back, 3 bases at V and 4 bases at J, with 9 bases in the middle. The CDR3 extends over 13 amino acids. The CDR3 coding sequence is TGTGCCAGCAGTTTTTCGACGGGCACTGAAGCTTTCTTT. Its protein product is CASSFSTGTEAFF.

The chain carries TRBV28 and TRBJ2-7; 7 bases align to TRBD1. The CDR3 extends over 13 amino acids. Germline V gene sequence: CDR1 MDHEN, CDR2 SYDVKM. Germline trimming cut 7 bases from V and 3 bases from J; bases unmatched to any gene: 6. The DNA for the CDR3 is TGTGCCAGCATGACAGGGCTCTACTACGAGCAGTACTTC. It is translated as CASMTGLYYEQYF.

The rearrangement uses TRBV6-6 and TRBJ2-5, with D possibly TRBD1 on 5 matching bases. The germline V gene has CDR1 MNHNY and CDR2 SVGAGI (reference sequence). The V end was cut by 2 bases, the J end by 5 bases, with 12 bases between. The CDR3 has 14 amino acids. CDR3 protein: CASSYRVRGETQYF. CDR3 nucleotides: TGTGCCAGCAGTTACAGGGTTAGGGGCGAGACCCAGTACTTC.

V gene TRBV19 combines with J gene TRBJ2-7; 8 bases fit TRBD1. This CDR3 has 15 amino acids. V trimming: 5 bases; J trimming: 5 bases; junction bases outside the gene matches: 11. Germline V gene sequence: CDR1 LNHDA, CDR2 SQIVND (reference sequence). The CDR3 nucleotides are TGTGCCAGTAGTCCCCGGGACAGGCAGGTCAACGAGCAGTACTTC. This codes for CASSPRDRQVNEQYF.

DNA of the CDR3: TGTGCCAGCAGTTTTATACAGGGAAACTATGGCTACACCTTC. This codes for CASSFIQGNYGYTF. V usage is TRBV28 and J usage is TRBJ1-2, with D possibly TRBD1 on 6 matching bases. V lost 3 bases, J lost 2 bases, and 10 bases lay in between. Germline V gene sequence: CDR1 MDHEN, CDR2 SYDVKM. CDR3 length: 14 amino acids.

This clone was observed once. The gene calls are TRBV5-1 and TRBJ2-1, with TRBD1 matching over 9 bases. Germline V lookup: CDR1 SGHRS, CDR2 YFSETQ. The V gene end was trimmed by 1 base and the J gene end by 0 bases; junction bases not matched to a gene: 5. The CDR3 is 17 amino acids. Here the CDR3 reads CASSLTGGQGSYNEQFF. In DNA, the CDR3 is TGCGCCAGCAGCTTGACAGGGGGCCAGGGCTCCTACAATGAGCAGTTCTTC.

The chain links TRBV28 to TRBJ2-1; a possible D gene is TRBD1 (6 bases). Germline CDR1 and CDR2: MDHEN and SYDVKM. This CDR3 comprises 14 residues. The V end was cut by 4 bases, the J end by 6 bases, with 13 bases between. In DNA, the CDR3 is TGTGCCAGCAGTTCCCCGACAGGTTTCAATGAGCAGTTCTTC. Protein: CASSSPTGFNEQFF. Filled out from reference TRBV28 and TRBJ2-1, the complete variable domain reads DVKVTQSSRYLVKRTGEKVFLECVQDMDHENMFWYRQDPGLGLRLIYFSYDVKMKEKGDIPEGYSVSREKKERFSLILESASTNQTSMYLCASSSPTGFNEQFFGPGTRLTVL.

This clone has a single count. This chain joins TRBV4-3 and TRBJ2-3, with 9 bases aligning to TRBD2. The CDR3 is made up of 18 amino acids. V shed 1 base and J 4 bases; nucleotides not matched to a gene: 12. Germline loops: CDR1 LGHNA, CDR2 YSLEER. CDR3 amino acids: CASSQGTSGSGGPDTQYF. In nucleotides, the CDR3 is TGCGCCAGCAGCCAAGGGACATCGGGTAGCGGGGGCCCAGATACGCAGTATTTT.

The V gene is TRBV5-1, the J gene TRBJ1-1; 8 nucleotides align to TRBD1. V dropped 4 bases and J dropped 1; count of bases not matched to a gene: 3. Germline CDR1 SGHRS, CDR2 YFSETQ. CDR3 length equals 14 residues. CDR3 in DNA: TGCGCCAGCAGCAGAGACAGGGGGAACACTGAAGCTTTCTTT. This sequence encodes CASSRDRGNTEAFF.

Many counts were recorded for this clone. This chain joins TRBV4-1 and TRBJ1-5; D gene ambiguous. The CDR3 loop spans 17 amino acids. Germline loops: CDR1 MGHRA, CDR2 YSYEKL. V lost 1 base to trimming and J lost 3 bases, with 16 bases between them. Here the CDR3 DNA reads TGCGCCAGCAGCCAAGCTTGGACGGGGAAAATCAATCAGCCCCAGCATTTT. Translating it yields CASSQAWTGKINQPQHF.

V is TRBV29-1 and J is TRBJ2-7, with D tentatively TRBD1 (5 bases). CDR1 SQVTM and CDR2 ANQGSEA come from the germline V gene. The CDR3 is 12 amino acids. V was clipped by 4 bases and J by 3 bases, with 10 bases between them. The CDR3 is CSVGWQGYEQYF. For the CDR3, the DNA is TGCAGCGTTGGATGGCAGGGCTACGAGCAGTACTTC.

This rearrangement joins TRBV4-3 to TRBJ2-7; D may be TRBD1 (6 bases). The CDR3 is made up of 15 amino acids. The germline V and J ends were trimmed by 0 bases and 0 bases, with 9 bases remaining between them. Looked up from germline, CDR1 is LGHNA and CDR2 is YSLEER. The CDR3 protein is CASSQDLTGSYEQYF. In nucleotides, the CDR3 is TGCGCCAGCAGCCAAGATCTGACAGGCTCCTACGAGCAGTACTTC.

The V and J genes are TRBV10-3 and TRBJ2-2; possible D gene TRBD2, 5 bases. Trimming removed 0 bases at V and 7 bases at J, with 12 bases between. The CDR3 loop spans 15 amino acids. CDR1 and CDR2 (germline): ENHRY, SYGVKD. The CDR3 spells CAISESRDGNGELFF. CDR3 bases: TGTGCCATCAGTGAGTCGAGGGATGGGAACGGGGAGCTGTTTTTT.

V and J are TRBV27 and TRBJ1-2; TRBD1 might be the D (6 bases). The germline CDR1 and CDR2 sequences are MNHEY and SMNVEV (reference sequence). The CDR3 runs 17 residues. Trimming cost V 0 bases and J 2 bases, with 16 bases left between them. The CDR3 DNA sequence: TGTGCCAGCAGTTTATCCGGGACCCGGGACACCAACTATGGCTACACCTTC. Residues: CASSLSGTRDTNYGYTF.

The gene calls are TRBV5-1 and TRBJ2-4; TRBD2 is a possible D gene (7 bases). The germline gives CDR1 SGHRS, CDR2 YFSETQ. V was shortened by 7 bases and J by 7 bases, with 18 bases between the two germline ends. This CDR3 is built from 14 residues. The DNA for the CDR3 is TGCGCCAGCGCCGGGGGGCGCGGTATTAACATTCAGTACTTC. Protein sequence: CASAGGRGINIQYF.

The chain links TRBV2 to TRBJ2-3, with D maybe TRBD1 (5 bases). Per the germline V gene, CDR1 is SNHLY and CDR2 is FYNNEI. With 3 bases removed from V and 5 bases from J, the gap between germline ends came to 12 bases. This CDR3 has 14 residues. In nucleotides, the CDR3 is TGTGCCAGCAGTGATGCTACCAGGGTAGATACGCAGTATTTT. Its protein product is CASSDATRVDTQYF.

The genes are TRBV11-3 and TRBJ2-1; 15 bases map to TRBD2. This CDR3 spans 15 amino acids. The germline gives CDR1 SGHNT, CDR2 YENEEA. J gave up 7 bases and V 5 bases, and 3 bases lay outside the gene matches. The CDR3 nucleotides read TGTGCCAGCAGCGTCGGACTAGCGGGGGGGAATGAGCAGTTCTTC. It encodes CASSVGLAGGNEQFF. The variable domain in full, completed from reference TRBV11-3 and TRBJ2-1, reads EAGVVQSPRYKIIEKKQPVAFWCNPISGHNTLYWYLQNLGQGPELLIRYENEEAVDDSQLPKDRFSAERLKGVDSTLKIQPAELGDSAVYLCASSVGLAGGNEQFFGPGTRLTVL.

The CDR3: CASSLGSSRSSYEQYF. The CDR3 DNA sequence: TGCGCCAGCAGCTTGGGTTCTAGCCGTAGCTCCTACGAGCAGTACTTC. The genes are TRBV5-1 and TRBJ2-7; TRBD2 might be the D (5 bases). CDR1 SGHRS and CDR2 YFSETQ come from the germline V gene. V lost 0 bases and J 0 bases, leaving 13 bases between the germline ends. The CDR3 loop spans 16 amino acids.

The rearrangement links TRBV9 to TRBJ2-3; a possible D gene is TRBD2 (5 bases). Trimming shortened V by 4 bases and J by 3 bases, and 12 bases separated the two germline ends. The length of the CDR3 is 14 residues. Germline V lookup: CDR1 SGDLS, CDR2 YYNGEE. As DNA, the CDR3 is TGTGCCAGCAGCCAACGTTCGGGAACAGATACGCAGTATTTT. It yields the protein CASSQRSGTDTQYF.

J is TRBJ1-1 and V is TRBV5-6; 7 nucleotides agree with TRBD1. CDR3 length equals 13 residues. CDR1 and CDR2 from the germline V gene are SGHDT and YYEEEE. Unmatched junction bases numbered 6, after V lost 4 bases and J lost 6 bases. CDR3 sequence (DNA): TGTGCCAGCAGCAATGACAGGGTAGCTGAAGCTTTCTTT. This sequence encodes CASSNDRVAEAFF.